This T cell receptor (beta chain) was recovered during a study of blood T cells in healthy people across ages. Donors gave 8.5 to 10 milliliters of peripheral blood apiece. The authors ran a second PCR of about 6 to 11 cycles using a sample-barcoded 5' primer and a J-beta primer mix. Paired-end reads containing CDR3 totaled no fewer than 3 million for each sample. Each CDR3 protein is one row after TCRdb ran MiXCR on the 5' RACE reads. The sample consists of fewer than 2 million distinct CDR3 sequences, around 42% of them appearing once. CDR1 is PRHDT and CDR2 is FYEKMQ in the germline V gene (reference sequence). The CDR3 contains 13 residues.

The receptor was derived from a human donor in good health. The sample consisted of blood. V is TRBV13 and J is TRBJ2-4; D tentatively reads TRBD1 or TRBD2 (5 bases each). Matching the DNA end better, TRBJ2-7 makes the J call doubtful. The CDR3 spells CASRWGRRPEQYF. The CDR3 bases are TGTGCCAGTCGATGGGGACGGCGACCCGAGCAGTACTTC.